These 2 T cell receptor beta chains share one sample of origin, sequenced in a study of blood T cell repertoires in COVID-19. TCRdb's copy holds only in-frame clones and misses some; the assay was immunoSEQ multiplex PCR. The table lists 180,000 or so clones, more than 75% of them singletons. The material sequenced was peripheral blood. These receptors originate from a woman between 50 and 59 years old with active or convalescent COVID-19.

J is TRBJ2-5 and V is TRBV7-6, with 16 bases matching TRBD2. Germline values: CDR1 SGHVS, CDR2 FNYEAQ. Germline trimming cut 5 bases from V and 2 bases from J; bases unmatched to any gene: 14. This CDR3 comprises 20 residues. The CDR3: CASSLQQGTSGRAGQETQYF. As DNA, the CDR3 is TGTGCCAGCAGCCTACAACAGGGGACTAGCGGGAGGGCGGGACAAGAGACCCAGTACTTC.

This chain uses TRBV18 with TRBJ1-1; 7 bases line up with TRBD1. J lost 2 bases, V lost 3 bases, and 6 bases had no gene match. Looked up from germline, CDR1 is KGHSH and CDR2 is LQKENI. The CDR3 length is 15 residues. CDR3 residues: CASSPTGFVNTEAFF. CDR3 nucleotides: TGTGCCAGCTCACCGACAGGGTTCGTCAACACTGAAGCTTTCTTT.